One sample yielded the 3 T cell receptor beta chains listed below, sequenced in a study of blood T cells in healthy people across ages. For the second PCR, which ran for roughly 6 to 11 cycles, a sample-barcoded 5' primer and a J-beta primer mix were used. MiXCR, run by TCRdb on the 5' RACE reads, gives a single entry per CDR3 protein. The profile covers 450,000 to 700,000 distinct CDR3 sequences, with 25% to 30% appearing a single time and around 18% taken by the ten largest. The sequencing input was blood. These receptor sequences come from a woman aged 70-85 years in good health.

This rearrangement joins TRBV5-4 to TRBJ1-4; tentative D call: TRBD1 (5 bases). With 4 bases removed from V and 7 bases from J, the gap between germline ends came to 11 bases. CDR1 is SGHNT and CDR2 is YYREEE in the germline V gene (reference sequence). This CDR3 contains 13 residues. CDR3: CASSRWDGEKLFF. The CDR3 region has the DNA TGTGCCAGCAGCCGCTGGGACGGTGAAAAACTGTTTTTT.

V and J are TRBV24-1 and TRBJ2-7; 7 bases match TRBD2. CDR3 length: 14 residues. Germline CDR1 reads KGHDR; CDR2 reads SFDVKD. The V gene end was trimmed by 3 bases and the J gene end by 2 bases; junction bases not matched to a gene: 3. The CDR3 protein is CATSDPTSAYEQYF. Written as DNA, the CDR3 is TGTGCCACCAGTGATCCCACTAGCGCCTACGAGCAGTACTTC.

The V and J genes are TRBV7-2 and TRBJ1-2; D gene unclear. The CDR3 has 12 amino acids. Trimming shortened V by 3 bases and J by 4 bases, and 6 bases separated the two germline ends. The germline gives CDR1 SGHTA, CDR2 FQGNSA. In DNA form, the CDR3 reads TGTGCCAGCAGCTTTGCCTTCTATGGCTACACCTTC. It translates to CASSFAFYGYTF.